These 23 T cell receptor beta chains were all obtained from the same sample, sequenced in a study of monozygotic twins with inflammatory bowel disease. Reprocessing the 5' RACE reads, TCRdb reports a single entry for every CDR3 protein and omits DNA. This listing includes a few hundred thousand distinct CDR3 sequences. The specimen was blood. The receptors were sampled from a human donor with ulcerative colitis or Crohn's disease, or a healthy co-twin of an affected twin (not recorded which).

This chain links TRBV12-3 or TRBV12-4 with TRBJ2-1; there is no DNA to check the TCRdb D call of TRBD1. The CDR3 is made up of 13 amino acids. CDR3 sequence reads: CASSFRGSNEQFF.

The gene calls are TRBV7-2 and TRBJ2-5; with no DNA, the TCRdb D assignment of TRBD1 cannot be verified. This CDR3 has 14 residues. Germline CDR1 reads SGHTA; CDR2 reads FQGNSA. The CDR3 sequence: CASSSNTGVATQYF.

This rearrangement joins TRBV12-3 or TRBV12-4 to TRBJ1-5; TCRdb names TRBD1, which stays unverified in the absence of DNA. The CDR3 consists of 15 residues. The CDR3 here is CASSRGTGENQPQHF.

The gene calls are TRBV19 and TRBJ1-1. Germline V gene lookup returns CDR1 LNHDA and CDR2 SQIVND (reference sequence). The CDR3 is made up of 15 amino acids. This CDR3 is CASSVRAPRDTEAFF. The variable domain in full, with the rest retrieved from reference TRBV19 and TRBJ1-1, is DGGITQSPKYLFRKEGQNVTLSCEQNLNHDAMYWYRQDPGQGLRLIYYSQIVNDFQKGDIAEGYSVSREKKESFPLTVTSAQKNPTAFYLCASSVRAPRDTEAFFGQGTRLTVV.

The genes are TRBV24-1 and TRBJ2-2; TCRdb proposes TRBD1, but this gene call is untestable without DNA. Per germline, CDR1 KGHDR and CDR2 SFDVKD. The CDR3 covers 13 residues. CDR3 region: CATSGPNTGELFF.

The V and J genes are TRBV25-1 and TRBJ2-3; checking the TCRdb D call of TRBD1 is not possible without DNA. Germline-derived CDR1 and CDR2 are MGHDK and SYGVNS. This CDR3 region has 15 residues. The CDR3 reads CASSNLHDWAGTQYF.

This chain links TRBV10-3 with TRBJ2-4; TCRdb picks TRBD1, but there is no DNA to check that call. The CDR3 has 16 amino acids. Germline V gene lookup returns CDR1 ENHRY and CDR2 SYGVKD. The chain's CDR3 is CAISEHPGQGTNIQYF.

The J gene is TRBJ2-7, the V gene TRBV5-1; with no DNA, the TCRdb D assignment of TRBD1 cannot be verified. Germline CDR1 reads SGHRS; CDR2 reads YFSETQ. The CDR3 contains 14 residues. The chain's CDR3 is CASSLNRGIYEQYF.

The chain joins TRBV5-8 to TRBJ2-1. CDR3 length: 15 amino acids. Germline values: CDR1 SGHTS, CDR2 YDEGEE. CDR3 amino acids: CASTLRQISYNEQFF.

The chain links TRBV7-2 to TRBJ2-3. The length of the CDR3 is 13 residues. Germline CDR1 and CDR2: SGHTA and FQGNSA. This CDR3 reads CASSFKGTDTQYF.

The gene calls are TRBV3-1 and TRBJ1-5; the TRBD1 assignment by TCRdb is unverifiable without DNA. This CDR3 region has 14 residues. CDR1 and CDR2 from the germline V gene are LGHDT and YNNKEL (reference sequence). The CDR3 sequence is CASSQGGDRQPQHF.

This sequence joins TRBV5-1 and TRBJ1-1. CDR1 SGHRS and CDR2 YFSETQ come from the germline V gene. The CDR3 sequence is 14 residues long. CDR3 in amino acids: CASSLLDLNTEAFF. Drawing the rest from reference TRBV5-1 and TRBJ1-1, the complete variable domain is KAGVTQTPRYLIKTRGQQVTLSCSPISGHRSVSWYQQTPGQGLQFLFEYFSETQRNKGNFPGRFSGRQFSNSRSEMNVSTLELGDSALYLCASSLLDLNTEAFFGQGTRLTVV.

The chain has TRBV12-3 or TRBV12-4 and TRBJ2-3; TCRdb's D gene call, TRBD1, goes unchecked for lack of DNA. The CDR3 length is 16 residues. CDR3 residues: CASSIDRFSSTDTQYF.

This sequence joins TRBV4-1 and TRBJ2-2; the TRBD1 assignment by TCRdb is unverifiable without DNA. This CDR3 has 13 amino acids. From germline, CDR1 is MGHRA and CDR2 YSYEKL. Here the CDR3 reads CASSLPGAGELFF.

The chain uses TRBV20-1 and TRBJ1-1; TCRdb's D gene call, TRBD1, goes unchecked for lack of DNA. Germline V gene sequence: CDR1 DFQATT, CDR2 SNEGSKA (reference sequence). The CDR3 covers 14 residues. The CDR3 protein is CSARGGTMNTEAFF.

The rearrangement joins TRBV6-6 to TRBJ1-1; TCRdb's D call of TRBD1 is untestable without DNA. CDR1 MNHNY and CDR2 SVGAGI come from the germline V gene (reference sequence). The CDR3 is made up of 14 amino acids. The CDR3 reads CASSTKAGDTEAFF.

The CDR3 sequence: CASSQGGGNYGYTF. V is TRBV7-9 and J is TRBJ1-2; the TCRdb D gene call, TRBD1, has no DNA to confirm it. The CDR3 length is 14 residues. The germline CDR1 and CDR2 sequences are SEHNR and FQNEAQ (reference sequence).

This sequence joins TRBV29-1 and TRBJ2-1; the D gene TCRdb calls, TRBD1, cannot be checked with no DNA. Germline assignment: CDR1 SQVTM and CDR2 ANQGSEA. This CDR3 has 11 amino acids. CDR3 in amino acids: CSVVGATEQFF.

The CDR3 sequence is CASSLTLNTGELFF. The chain recombines TRBV5-6 with TRBJ2-2. The CDR3 contains 14 residues. Germline assignment: CDR1 SGHDT and CDR2 YYEEEE.

This chain uses TRBV20-1 with TRBJ1-5. The germline V gene encodes CDR1 DFQATT and CDR2 SNEGSKA (reference sequence). This CDR3 region has 12 residues. The CDR3 region is CSAQTANQPQHF.

The rearrangement links TRBV24-1 to TRBJ2-1; the TCRdb D gene call, TRBD1, has no DNA to confirm it. Per germline, CDR1 KGHDR and CDR2 SFDVKD. The CDR3 sequence is 15 residues long. The CDR3 sequence is CATSGGTQSRNEQFF.

The chain carries TRBV5-1 and TRBJ2-6; TCRdb's D call of TRBD1 is untestable without DNA. The length of the CDR3 is 14 residues. Per the germline V gene, CDR1 is SGHRS and CDR2 is YFSETQ. The CDR3: CASKSGSGANVLTF. The full variable domain, with the rest looked up from reference TRBV5-1 and TRBJ2-6, is KAGVTQTPRYLIKTRGQQVTLSCSPISGHRSVSWYQQTPGQGLQFLFEYFSETQRNKGNFPGRFSGRQFSNSRSEMNVSTLELGDSALYLCASKSGSGANVLTFGAGSRLTVL.

This chain uses TRBV24-1 with TRBJ1-5; the D call of TRBD1 rests on TCRdb alone, since no DNA is present to check it. CDR1 KGHDR and CDR2 SFDVKD come from the germline V gene. This CDR3 has 15 amino acids. The CDR3 spells CATSDSGTGNQPQHF.